Reported below is one T cell receptor (beta chain). This entry belongs to a study of blood T cell repertoires in COVID-19. Study overall: PBMCs, B-cell-depleted T cells, or T cells provided the cDNA or gDNA that made up the material.

Methods used by the authors: The assay estimated nucleated cells by amplifying reference gene primers. Profiling relied on immunoSEQ multiplex PCR, and the TCRdb table lists in-frame clones only, not all of them. That table furnishes V, J and clone size, whereas the DNA furnished D and trimming. The table lists more than 300,000 clones, approximately 88% of them singletons. The V end lost 3 bases, the J end lost 0 bases, and 6 bases lay between the germline ends. CDR3 size: 13 residues. CDR1 and CDR2 (germline): SGHVS, FQNEAQ. The TCR sequence derives from a woman aged 25 to 39 with COVID-19, enrolled during active disease. V gene TRBV7-8 combines with J gene TRBJ2-7; D unresolved. The sample comprised peripheral blood. The CDR3 nucleotides are TGTGCCAGCAGCTTCAGTGGCTCCTACGAGCAGTACTTC. Its protein is CASSFSGSYEQYF.